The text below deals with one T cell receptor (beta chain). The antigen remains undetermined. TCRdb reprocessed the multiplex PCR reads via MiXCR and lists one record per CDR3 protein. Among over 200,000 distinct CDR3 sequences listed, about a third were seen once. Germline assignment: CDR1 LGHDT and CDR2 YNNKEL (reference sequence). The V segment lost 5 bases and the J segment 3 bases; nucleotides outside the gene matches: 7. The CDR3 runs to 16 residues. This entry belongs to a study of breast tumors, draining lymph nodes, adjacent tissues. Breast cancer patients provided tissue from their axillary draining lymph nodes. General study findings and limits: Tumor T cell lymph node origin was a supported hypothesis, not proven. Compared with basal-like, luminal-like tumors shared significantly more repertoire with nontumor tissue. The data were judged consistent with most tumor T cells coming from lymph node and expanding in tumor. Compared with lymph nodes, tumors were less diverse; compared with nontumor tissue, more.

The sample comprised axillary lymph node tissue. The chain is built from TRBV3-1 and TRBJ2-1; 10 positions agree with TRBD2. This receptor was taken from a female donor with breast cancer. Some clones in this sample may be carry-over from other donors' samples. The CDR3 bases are TGTGCCAGCAGCTTACCCGGGACTAGCGACTACAATGAGCAGTTCTTC. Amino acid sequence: CASSLPGTSDYNEQFF.